This entry lists 7 T cell receptor beta chains sequenced from one sample in a study of Graves' ophthalmopathy and Graves' hyperthyroidism. Amplifying from RNA transcripts, the study obtained TCR beta CDR3 regions. In the first round, RT-PCR was carried out with HTBI primers, and a multiplex PCR formed the second round. TCRdb analysed the multiplex PCR reads with MiXCR anew, one entry per CDR3 protein. The sample lists about 1.1 million distinct CDR3 sequences, less than 45% occurring once. The material sequenced was peripheral blood or thyroid tissue (not recorded which). The receptor set was obtained from an adult man with Graves' hyperthyroidism.

Points on this clonotype: The conserved phenylalanine or tryptophan normally closing the CDR3 is absent here, so this likely arose from a read error. Because the CDR3's place on the DNA is in doubt, the DNA is left out and the CDR3 is given as listed by TCRdb. The chain combines TRBV11-2 with TRBJ1-1. Germline values: CDR1 SGHAT, CDR2 FQNNGV. Inclusive of both ends, the CDR3 amounts to 10 amino acids. CDR3 sequence: CASSLKGIPV.

Remarks on this clonotype: This may be a read error, as it is one base from a much larger clone. The CDR3 DNA sequence: TGTGCCAGCAGCAGGGGGTTATCGGGCAATCAGCCCCAGCATTTT. Its translation is CASSRGLSGNQPQHF. V and J are TRBV6-2 or TRBV6-3 and TRBJ1-5, with 7 bases aligning to TRBD1. The V gene end was trimmed by 6 bases and the J gene end by 2 bases; junction bases not matched to a gene: 7. From germline, CDR1 is MNHEY and CDR2 SVGEGT. CDR3 size: 15 residues.

The chain has TRBV12-3 or TRBV12-4 and TRBJ1-2; D gene unclear. The CDR3 is 11 amino acids. Trimming took 6 bases from V and 8 from J, leaving 10 bases between them. The CDR3 is CASRTILGYTF. CDR3 bases: TGTGCCAGCAGAACGATCCTCGGCTACACCTTC.

This clonotype has only a few counts. The CDR3 is CASSARDRVGTEAFF. The CDR3 region has the DNA TGTGCCAGCAGCGCACGGGACAGGGTGGGCACTGAAGCTTTCTTT. The chain recombines TRBV9 with TRBJ1-1; 9 bases are a match to TRBD1. Germline V gene data show CDR1 as SGDLS and CDR2 as YYNGEE. The CDR3 totals 15 residues. The J segment lost 4 bases and the V segment lost 3 bases, leaving 7 bases of the junction unmatched.

In this sample, this clonotype turned up a few times. CDR3 bases: TGTGCCAGCAGCTTAGTTGTAGGAGGGATCTATGGCTACACCTTC. Amino acids: CASSLVVGGIYGYTF. The chain recombines TRBV11-3 with TRBJ1-2, with D unresolved. With 1 base removed from V and 4 bases from J, the gap between germline ends came to 13 bases. Germline values: CDR1 SGHNT, CDR2 YENEEA. The CDR3 contains 15 residues.

The V call is TRBV20-1, the J call TRBJ1-5; D not resolved. Trimming took off 0 bases at V and 5 bases at J, with 5 bases between the two ends. Per germline, CDR1 DFQATT and CDR2 SNEGSKA (reference sequence). The CDR3 covers 12 residues. In DNA, the CDR3 is TGCAGTGCTAGAGATGGTTATCAGCCCCAGCATTTT. Protein sequence: CSARDGYQPQHF.

A word on this clonotype: A single base separates this from a much larger clone, so it may be a read error. This rearrangement joins TRBV5-1 to TRBJ2-7; a possible D gene is TRBD2 (5 bases). The CDR3 length is 15 residues. Germline CDR1 reads SGHRS; CDR2 reads YFSETQ. V lost 4 bases and J 0 bases, leaving 14 bases between the germline ends. CDR3 nucleotides: TGCGCCAGCAGCGCAGGACTGATAAACTCCTACGAGCAGTACTTC. This sequence encodes CASSAGLINSYEQYF.